The 17 T cell receptor beta chains in this list originate from one sample, sequenced in a study of cytomegalovirus exposure and HLA in healthy donors (dated by TCRdb to 2016 to 2017). The library came from the immunoSEQ multiplex PCR assay. Entries here come from immuneACCESS through TCRdb and include only in-frame sequences with V and J called. Some clones fail to appear in such tables; in the studies checked, an unresolved V gene covers under half of the shortfall, and the cause of the remainder is unknown. A total of some 170,000 clones appear in this sample, around nine tenths of them only once. Together, the top ten hold around 7.2% of the sample. Sequenced material: PBMCs. The receptor source for this set is a man between 25 and 39 years old in good health and CMV-seropositive.

The gene calls are TRBV27 and TRBJ2-3; no clear D. Trimming took 6 bases from V and 0 from J, leaving 16 bases between them. This CDR3 has 16 amino acids. Germline CDR1 is MNHEY and CDR2 is SMNVEV (reference sequence). For the CDR3, the DNA is TGTGCCAGCAGGAGGTATGCAGGCTCTAGCACAGATACGCAGTATTTT. Translating it yields CASRRYAGSSTDTQYF.

The rearrangement joins TRBV19 to TRBJ2-7, with D possibly matching TRBD2 (5 bases). This CDR3 comprises 15 residues. CDR1 LNHDA and CDR2 SQIVND come from the germline V gene (reference sequence). V was pared by 4 bases and J by 5 bases, with 18 bases between. CDR3 bases: TGTGCCAGTAGTACAACGGCATCGGGGTTCCACGAGCAGTACTTC. Amino acids: CASSTTASGFHEQYF.

The CDR3 here is CASSLQGGTGVGEQYF. Written as DNA, the CDR3 is TGCGCCAGCAGCCTTCAAGGTGGGACAGGGGTAGGCGAGCAGTACTTC. The chain combines TRBV4-1 with TRBJ2-7; 10 bases fit TRBD1. V was pared by 4 bases and J by 6 bases, with 12 bases of the junction left unmatched. CDR3 length: 16 residues. CDR1 is MGHRA and CDR2 is YSYEKL in the germline V gene.

V is TRBV30 and J is TRBJ2-7; 7 bases are shared with TRBD1. Unmatched junction bases numbered 3, after V lost 1 base and J lost 0 bases. CDR3 length equals 14 residues. Germline CDR1 reads GTSNPN; CDR2 reads SVGIG (reference sequence). The CDR3 nucleotides read TGTGCCTGGAGTGAGGACAGGAGCTCCTACGAGCAGTACTTC. Its protein is CAWSEDRSSYEQYF.

This clone was found a few times. The CDR3 nucleotides read TGTGCCAGCAGCCAAGGAGGAGGGACTAGTAGCCATGAGCAGTTCTTC. Protein sequence: CASSQGGGTSSHEQFF. This chain connects TRBV4-2 to TRBJ2-1; 8 bases match TRBD2. The ends lost 1 base at V and 8 bases at J; junction bases unmatched: 10. Per germline, CDR1 LGHNA and CDR2 YNFKEQ. The CDR3 runs 16 residues.

This clone was seen a single time. DNA for the CDR3: TGTGCCAGCAGCCTTACCGTTAGCGGGGAGCTGTTTTTT. This gives the protein CASSLTVSGELFF. This chain links TRBV9 with TRBJ2-2; D is unresolved. Looked up from germline, CDR1 is SGDLS and CDR2 is YYNGEE. V was clipped by 4 bases and J by 7 bases, with 11 bases between them. The CDR3 length is 13 residues.

The rearrangement links TRBV5-6 to TRBJ1-6, with D possibly TRBD1 on 6 matching bases. This CDR3 has 14 amino acids. Looked up from germline, CDR1 is SGHDT and CDR2 is YYEEEE. V was pared by 4 bases and J by 6 bases, with 11 bases between. As DNA, the CDR3 is TGTGCCAGCAGCACGACAGGCACTAATTCACCCCTCCACTTT. It specifies CASSTTGTNSPLHF.

V usage is TRBV5-6 and J usage is TRBJ2-1, with D unclear. The ends were cut back, 3 bases at V and 0 bases at J, with 10 bases in the middle. Germline CDR1 is SGHDT and CDR2 is YYEEEE. The CDR3 length is 15 residues. The DNA for the CDR3 is TGTGCCAGCAGCTCGGACCCCAGCTCCTACAATGAGCAGTTCTTC. This translates into CASSSDPSSYNEQFF.

CDR3 in amino acids: CASSDLSDGYTF. The CDR3 nucleotides are TGTGCCAGCAGTGATCTCTCAGATGGCTACACCTTC. This chain links TRBV2 with TRBJ1-2; D gene ambiguous. CDR3 length: 12 amino acids. V gave up 3 bases and J gave up 6 bases, with 8 bases separating them. Germline V gene lookup returns CDR1 SNHLY and CDR2 FYNNEI. The complete variable domain, with remaining parts taken from reference TRBV2 and TRBJ1-2, reads EPEVTQTPSHQVTQMGQEVILRCVPISNHLYFYWYRQILGQKVEFLVSFYNNEISEKSEIFDDQFSVERPDGSNFTLKIRSTKLEDSAMYFCASSDLSDGYTFGSGTRLTVV.

The rearrangement links TRBV5-1 to TRBJ2-1; D not certain. Trimming pared 1 base from V and 8 bases from J, leaving 7 bases between. The CDR3 extends over 12 amino acids. Germline lookup yields CDR1 SGHRS and CDR2 YFSETQ. The CDR3 reads CASSLNRDEQFF. The CDR3 DNA follows: TGCGCCAGCAGCTTGAATCGCGATGAGCAGTTCTTC.

The chain joins TRBV12-5 to TRBJ1-5, with D maybe TRBD1 (5 bases). The CDR3 runs to 16 residues. V was shortened by 6 bases and J by 0 bases, with 15 bases between the two germline ends. Germline-derived CDR1 and CDR2 are LGHNT and FRNRAP. CDR3 loop: CASGTGLPFSNQPQHF. The CDR3 DNA sequence: TGTGCTAGTGGAACGGGACTGCCGTTTAGCAATCAGCCCCAGCATTTT. Variable domain in full (rest from reference TRBV12-5 and TRBJ1-5): DARVTQTPRHKVTEMGQEVTMRCQPILGHNTVFWYRQTMMQGLELLAYFRNRAPLDDSGMPKDRFSAEMPDATLATLKIQPSEPRDSAVYFCASGTGLPFSNQPQHFGDGTRLSIL.

The V gene is TRBV2, the J gene TRBJ2-2, with 10 nucleotides matching TRBD1. CDR1 is SNHLY, CDR2 FYNNEI, per germline. This CDR3 comprises 16 residues. The V segment lost 5 bases and the J segment 3 bases; nucleotides outside the gene matches: 6. The CDR3 DNA reads TGTGCCAGCAGTATGGACAGGGGGTTTGACACCGGGGAGCTGTTTTTT. Its translation: CASSMDRGFDTGELFF.

V and J are TRBV5-4 and TRBJ1-1, with D unresolved. V was cut by 6 bases and J by 3 bases, with 27 bases left in between. The germline CDR1 and CDR2 sequences are SGHNT and YYREEE (reference sequence). The CDR3 is 18 amino acids. CDR3 nucleotide sequence: TGTGCCAGCACGGCAGGACTCGATTCTACCATTCGGGACACTGAAGCTTTCTTT. It yields the protein CASTAGLDSTIRDTEAFF.

Ten or more counts support this clone. The rearrangement uses TRBV21-1 and TRBJ2-7. TRBV21-1 is marked as a pseudogene. The CDR3 is 8 amino acids. This chain's CDR3 is CASSKNHF. CDR3 DNA: TGTGCCAGCAGCAAGAATCACTTC.

V usage is TRBV5-1 and J usage is TRBJ1-6, with a tentative D call TRBD1 (6 bases). The CDR3 is 14 residues long. V shed 3 bases and J shed 9 bases, with 13 bases lying between them. Germline-derived CDR1 and CDR2 are SGHRS and YFSETQ. CDR3 nucleotide sequence: TGCGCCAGCAGCTCACAGGGTGGTAGTTCACCCCTCCACTTT. Protein product: CASSSQGGSSPLHF.

The chain couples TRBV5-1 to TRBJ2-5, with D unresolved. V dropped 1 base and J dropped 5 bases, with 12 bases sitting between them. CDR3 size: 14 residues. Germline V gene sequence: CDR1 SGHRS, CDR2 YFSETQ. This chain's CDR3 is CASSLTNSEETQYF. For the CDR3, the DNA is TGCGCCAGCAGCTTGACCAACTCTGAGGAGACCCAGTACTTC.

The chain has TRBV30 and TRBJ1-6; no firm D call. This CDR3 spans 15 amino acids. V was trimmed by 2 bases and J by 0 bases, leaving 8 bases between them. Germline V CDR1 and CDR2: GTSNPN, SVGIG (reference sequence). Written as DNA, the CDR3 is TGTGCCTGGAGTAGTACGAGCTCCTATAATTCACCCCTCCACTTT. Translating it yields CAWSSTSSYNSPLHF. The full variable domain, with the rest looked up from reference TRBV30 and TRBJ1-6, is SQTIHQWPATLVQPVGSPLSLECTVEGTSNPNLYWYRQAAGRGLQLLFYSVGIGQISSEVPQNLSASRPQDRQFILSSKKLLLSDSGFYLCAWSSTSSYNSPLHFGNGTRLTVT.